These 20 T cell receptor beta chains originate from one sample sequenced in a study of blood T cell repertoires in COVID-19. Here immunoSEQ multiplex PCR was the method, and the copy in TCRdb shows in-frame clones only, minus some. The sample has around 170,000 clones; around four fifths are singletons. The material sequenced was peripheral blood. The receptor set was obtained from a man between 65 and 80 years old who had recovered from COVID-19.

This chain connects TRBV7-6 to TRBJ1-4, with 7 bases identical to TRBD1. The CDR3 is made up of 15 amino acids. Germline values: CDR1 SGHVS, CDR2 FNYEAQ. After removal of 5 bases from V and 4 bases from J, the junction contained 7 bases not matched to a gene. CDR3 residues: CASSTTGAFNEKLFF. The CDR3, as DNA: TGTGCCAGCAGCACCACAGGGGCCTTTAATGAAAAACTGTTTTTT.

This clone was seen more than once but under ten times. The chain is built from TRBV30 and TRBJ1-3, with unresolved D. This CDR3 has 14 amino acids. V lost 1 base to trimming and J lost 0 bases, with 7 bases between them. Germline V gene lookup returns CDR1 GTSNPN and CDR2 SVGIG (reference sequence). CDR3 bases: TGTGCCTGGAGTGAAGCTTACTCTGGAAACACCATATATTTT. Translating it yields CAWSEAYSGNTIYF.

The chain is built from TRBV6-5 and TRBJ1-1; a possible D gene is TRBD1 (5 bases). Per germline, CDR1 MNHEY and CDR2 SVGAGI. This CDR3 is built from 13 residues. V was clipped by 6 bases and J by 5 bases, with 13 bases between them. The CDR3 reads CASRAPGNTEAFF. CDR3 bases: TGTGCCAGCAGGGCCCCAGGGAATACTGAAGCTTTCTTT.

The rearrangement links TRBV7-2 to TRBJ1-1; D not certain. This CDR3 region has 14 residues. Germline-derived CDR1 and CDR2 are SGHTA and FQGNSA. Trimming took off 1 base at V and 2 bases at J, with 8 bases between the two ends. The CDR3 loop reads CASSLVTYNTEAFF. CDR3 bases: TGTGCCAGCAGCTTAGTCACCTATAACACTGAAGCTTTCTTT.

CDR3 in amino acids: CASSLDKDRVSTEAFF. The CDR3 DNA is TGCGCCAGCAGCTTGGATAAAGACAGGGTGAGCACTGAAGCTTTCTTT. V is TRBV5-1 and J is TRBJ1-1; 7 nucleotides agree with TRBD1. With V trimmed by 0 bases and J by 4 bases, 9 bases remained unmatched. The length of the CDR3 is 16 residues. The germline V gene encodes CDR1 SGHRS and CDR2 YFSETQ.

CDR3 DNA sequence: TGCGCCAGCAGCTTGGTCGGTGAAAAACTGTTTTTT. Residues: CASSLVGEKLFF. This sequence joins TRBV5-1 and TRBJ1-4; D is unclear. Germline V gene lookup returns CDR1 SGHRS and CDR2 YFSETQ. V lost 0 bases, J lost 7 bases, and 4 bases lay in between. The CDR3 loop spans 12 amino acids.

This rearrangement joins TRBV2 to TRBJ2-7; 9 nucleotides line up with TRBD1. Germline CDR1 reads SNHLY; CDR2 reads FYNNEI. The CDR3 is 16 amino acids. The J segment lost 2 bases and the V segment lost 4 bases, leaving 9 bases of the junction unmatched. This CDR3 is CASSGGPGQGTYEQYF. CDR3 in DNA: TGTGCCAGCAGTGGAGGCCCGGGACAGGGAACCTACGAGCAGTACTTC.

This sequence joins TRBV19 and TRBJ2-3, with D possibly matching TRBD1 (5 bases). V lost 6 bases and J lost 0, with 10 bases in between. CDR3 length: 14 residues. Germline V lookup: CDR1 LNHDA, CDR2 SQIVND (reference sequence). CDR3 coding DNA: TGTGCCAGTAGAGAGGCAGGGAGCACAGATACGCAGTATTTT. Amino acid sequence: CASREAGSTDTQYF.

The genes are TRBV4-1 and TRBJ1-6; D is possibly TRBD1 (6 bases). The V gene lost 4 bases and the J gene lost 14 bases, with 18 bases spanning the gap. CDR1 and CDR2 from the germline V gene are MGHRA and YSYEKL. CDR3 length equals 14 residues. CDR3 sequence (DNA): TGCGCCAGCAGCCCCCAGGGGAGGGTCGAGGCCCTCCACTTT. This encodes CASSPQGRVEALHF.

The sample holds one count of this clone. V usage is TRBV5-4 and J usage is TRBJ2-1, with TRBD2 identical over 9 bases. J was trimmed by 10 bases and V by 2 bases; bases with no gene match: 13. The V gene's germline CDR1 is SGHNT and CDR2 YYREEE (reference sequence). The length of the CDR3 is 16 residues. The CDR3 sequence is CASSLPLAGVGQEQFF. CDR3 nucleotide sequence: TGTGCCAGCAGCTTACCTTTAGCGGGAGTGGGGCAGGAGCAGTTCTTC.

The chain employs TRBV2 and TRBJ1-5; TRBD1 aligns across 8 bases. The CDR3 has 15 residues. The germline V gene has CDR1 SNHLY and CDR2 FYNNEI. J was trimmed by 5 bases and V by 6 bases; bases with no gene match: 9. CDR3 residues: CASSVDRGLDQPQHF. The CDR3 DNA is TGTGCCAGCAGCGTTGACAGGGGTTTGGATCAGCCCCAGCATTTT.

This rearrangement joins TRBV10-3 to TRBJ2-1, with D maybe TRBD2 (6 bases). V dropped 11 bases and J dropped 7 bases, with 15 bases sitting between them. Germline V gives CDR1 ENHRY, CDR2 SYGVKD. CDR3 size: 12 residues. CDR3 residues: CALSRSGNEQFF. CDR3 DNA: TGTGCCTTGAGCCGGAGCGGGAATGAGCAGTTCTTC.

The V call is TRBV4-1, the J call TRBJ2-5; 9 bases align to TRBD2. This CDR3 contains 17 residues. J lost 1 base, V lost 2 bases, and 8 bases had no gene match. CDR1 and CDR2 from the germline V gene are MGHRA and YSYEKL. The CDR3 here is CASSQSSTSGPQETQYF. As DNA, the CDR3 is TGCGCCAGCAGCCAATCAAGCACTAGCGGGCCCCAAGAGACCCAGTACTTC.

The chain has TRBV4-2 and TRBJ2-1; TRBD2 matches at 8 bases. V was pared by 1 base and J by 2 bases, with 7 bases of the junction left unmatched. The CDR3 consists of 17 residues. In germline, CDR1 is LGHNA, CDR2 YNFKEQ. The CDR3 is CASSQVSAAGAYNEQFF. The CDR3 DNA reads TGTGCCAGCAGCCAAGTTTCCGCAGCGGGAGCCTACAATGAGCAGTTCTTC.

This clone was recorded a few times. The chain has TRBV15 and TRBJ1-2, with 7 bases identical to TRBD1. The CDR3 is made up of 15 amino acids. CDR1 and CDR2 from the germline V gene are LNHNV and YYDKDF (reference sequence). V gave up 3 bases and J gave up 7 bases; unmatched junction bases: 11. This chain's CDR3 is CATSSQGVQSGGYTF. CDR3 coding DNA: TGTGCCACCAGCAGTCAGGGGGTTCAGAGTGGTGGCTACACCTTC.

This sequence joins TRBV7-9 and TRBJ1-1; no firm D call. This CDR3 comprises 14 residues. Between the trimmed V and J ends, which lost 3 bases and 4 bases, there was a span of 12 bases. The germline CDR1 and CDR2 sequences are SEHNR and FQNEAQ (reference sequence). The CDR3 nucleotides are TGTGCCAGCAGCTTGAGTCGGGAGGCCACTGAAGCTTTCTTT. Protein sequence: CASSLSREATEAFF.

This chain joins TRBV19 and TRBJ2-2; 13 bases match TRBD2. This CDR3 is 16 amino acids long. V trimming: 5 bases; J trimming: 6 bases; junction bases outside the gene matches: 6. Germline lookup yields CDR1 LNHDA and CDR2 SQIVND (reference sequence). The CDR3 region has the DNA TGTGCCAGTAGTTTCACGGGACTAGCGGGATCCGGGGAGCTGTTTTTT. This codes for CASSFTGLAGSGELFF.

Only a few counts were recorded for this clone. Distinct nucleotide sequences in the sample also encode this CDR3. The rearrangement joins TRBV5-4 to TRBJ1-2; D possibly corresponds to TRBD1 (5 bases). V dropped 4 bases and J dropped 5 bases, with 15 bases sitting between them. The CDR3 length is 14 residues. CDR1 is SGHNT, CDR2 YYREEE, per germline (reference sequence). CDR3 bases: TGTGCCAGCAGCACATCGACAGATAGATATGGCTACACCTTC. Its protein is CASSTSTDRYGYTF.

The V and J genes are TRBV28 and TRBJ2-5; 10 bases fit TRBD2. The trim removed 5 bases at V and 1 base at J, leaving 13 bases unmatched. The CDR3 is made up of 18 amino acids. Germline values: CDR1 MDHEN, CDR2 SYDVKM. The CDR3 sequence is CASSPGAGGPLLQETQYF. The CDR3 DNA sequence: TGTGCCAGCAGTCCAGGAGCGGGAGGGCCATTACTCCAAGAGACCCAGTACTTC.

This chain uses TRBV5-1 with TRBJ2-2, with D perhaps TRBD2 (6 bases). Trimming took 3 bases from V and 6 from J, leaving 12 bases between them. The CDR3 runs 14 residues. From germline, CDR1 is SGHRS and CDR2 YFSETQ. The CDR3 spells CASSSAPSAGELFF. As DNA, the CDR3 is TGCGCCAGCAGCTCGGCCCCTAGCGCCGGGGAGCTGTTTTTT.